Included here is one T cell receptor beta chain sequence, with context. This record comes from a study of blood T cell repertoires in COVID-19. On the study more broadly: Acute-phase and convalescent COVID-19 samples originated in the United States, Italy and Spain. The cDNA or gDNA used as material had been derived from T cells, B-cell-depleted T cells, or PBMCs.

Germline V lookup: CDR1 ENHRY, CDR2 SYGVKD. Trimming took 11 bases from V and 7 from J; bases not matched to a gene: 12. The CDR3 has 14 residues. Each participant's cohort was designated according to participant-reported clinical history. The method was immunoSEQ multiplex PCR; TCRdb's version includes in-frame clones alone and lacks a portion of them. The table records a few hundred thousand clones, around 91% of them present only once. The sequence was collected from a woman aged 40 to 50 who had recovered from COVID-19. The chain employs TRBV10-3 and TRBJ2-1; 9 nucleotides agree with TRBD2. The sequenced sample consisted of PBMCs or T cells enriched from blood (not recorded which). The CDR3 nucleotides read TGTGCCCCGAGGCGGCTAGCGGGAACAAATGAGCAGTTCTTC. Protein: CAPRRLAGTNEQFF.